The 19 T cell receptor beta chains listed next were all sequenced from one sample in a study of CD8 T cells in Susac syndrome. The authors reverse transcribed 0.5 to 1 ug RNA with random hexamers. Each CDR3 protein is one row after TCRdb ran MiXCR on the immunoSEQ multiplex PCR reads. The profile covers 70,000 to 85,000 distinct CDR3 sequences, with 95% to 96% appearing a single time and around 0.41% taken by the ten largest. Sequenced: CD8+ T cells from PBMCs. The receptors derive from a human donor with Susac syndrome.

This rearrangement joins TRBV28 to TRBJ2-1; no clear D. Trimming pared 3 bases from V and 5 bases from J, leaving 14 bases between. The germline V gene encodes CDR1 MDHEN and CDR2 SYDVKM. This CDR3 has 15 residues. The CDR3 spells CASSFFGTQDNEQFF. The DNA for the CDR3 is TGTGCCAGCAGTTTTTTTGGTACCCAAGACAATGAGCAGTTCTTC.

The chain recombines TRBV20-1 with TRBJ2-7; D gene uncertain. The V end lost 6 bases, the J end lost 3 bases, and 15 bases lay between the germline ends. This CDR3 comprises 13 residues. Germline CDR1 reads DFQATT; CDR2 reads SNEGSKA (reference sequence). The CDR3 loop reads CSARSSLLYEQYF. DNA of the CDR3: TGCAGTGCCAGATCGTCTCTGCTCTACGAGCAGTACTTC.

This chain connects TRBV29-1 to TRBJ2-3, with 8 bases that match TRBD2. Germline V gene lookup returns CDR1 SQVTM and CDR2 ANQGSEA. The V gene end was trimmed by 5 bases and the J gene end by 4 bases; junction bases not matched to a gene: 11. This CDR3 region has 15 residues. The CDR3, as DNA: TGCAGCGTTATTTTGGCGGGAGGTAACGCAGATACGCAGTATTTT. Amino acid sequence: CSVILAGGNADTQYF.

The gene calls are TRBV27 and TRBJ2-3; D is unresolved. The CDR3 contains 12 residues. Trimming took 5 bases from V and 10 from J, leaving 13 bases between them. The germline V gene encodes CDR1 MNHEY and CDR2 SMNVEV (reference sequence). DNA for the CDR3: TGTGCCAGCAGTCGACCGGACGAGGCGCAGTATTTT. This translates into CASSRPDEAQYF.

V usage is TRBV29-1 and J usage is TRBJ2-2; D uncertain. In germline, CDR1 is SQVTM, CDR2 ANQGSEA. V was shortened by 4 bases and J by 1 base, with 7 bases between the two germline ends. CDR3 size: 13 residues. The CDR3 DNA follows: TGCAGCGTTGTGGGCAGGAACACCGGGGAGCTGTTTTTT. Amino acid sequence: CSVVGRNTGELFF.

The chain carries TRBV9 and TRBJ2-1; D gene ambiguous. The CDR3 extends over 16 amino acids. Germline CDR1 and CDR2: SGDLS and YYNGEE. Trimming took 0 bases from V and 4 from J, leaving 14 bases between them. The CDR3 DNA follows: TGTGCCAGCAGCGTAGGGGCCCGAGACACATACAATGAGCAGTTCTTC. It translates to CASSVGARDTYNEQFF.

This sequence joins TRBV7-6 and TRBJ2-6; TRBD1 matches at 8 bases. The CDR3 extends over 16 amino acids. CDR1 SGHVS and CDR2 FNYEAQ come from the germline V gene. Trimming cost V 4 bases and J 3 bases; bases outside gene matches: 5. DNA for the CDR3: TGTGCCAGCAGCTCGACAGGGGTCGGTGGGGCCAACGTCCTGACTTTC. This sequence encodes CASSSTGVGGANVLTF.

V gene TRBV29-1 combines with J gene TRBJ2-5; TRBD2 matches at 7 bases. The CDR3 runs to 15 residues. Looked up from germline, CDR1 is SQVTM and CDR2 is ANQGSEA. After removal of 8 bases from V and 5 bases from J, the junction contained 17 bases not matched to a gene. The CDR3 loop is CSQDLGLLSGETQYF. Written as DNA, the CDR3 is TGCAGCCAGGACCTGGGACTCCTTAGCGGGGAGACCCAGTACTTC.

V is TRBV12-3 or TRBV12-4 and J is TRBJ2-2; D not resolved. CDR3 length: 13 residues. Trimming took 0 bases from V and 7 from J, leaving 6 bases between them. Written as DNA, the CDR3 is TGTGCCAGCAGTTTAGCCTCGGACGGGGAGCTGTTTTTT. Translating it yields CASSLASDGELFF.

V is TRBV4-3 and J is TRBJ2-1, with D possibly TRBD2 on 5 matching bases. V lost 0 bases, J lost 7 bases, and 13 bases lay in between. CDR1 is LGHNA, CDR2 YSLEER, per germline. This CDR3 is built from 15 residues. The CDR3 is CASSQDVGSGNEQFF. In DNA form, the CDR3 reads TGCGCCAGCAGCCAAGACGTGGGCTCGGGGAATGAGCAGTTCTTC.

Concerning this clonotype itself: A junction end diverges from the germline sequence, so it may reflect a read error. This sequence joins TRBV27 and TRBJ2-1; D might be TRBD1 (6 bases). CDR3 length: 17 amino acids. Per germline, CDR1 MNHEY and CDR2 SMNVEV (reference sequence). Written as DNA, the CDR3 is TGTGCCAGCAGTTTATCGACAGGTATCTCGATGGGCAGTTCTTCAGTCTTC. Translation gives CASSLSTGISMGSSSVF.

This chain connects TRBV20-1 to TRBJ2-7; the D gene is possibly TRBD2 (6 bases). V lost 6 bases and J lost 0, with 12 bases in between. The CDR3 runs 13 residues. Germline lookup yields CDR1 DFQATT and CDR2 SNEGSKA (reference sequence). DNA for the CDR3: TGCAGTGCCAGTGCCGGGAGCTCCTACGAGCAGTACTTC. Its translation: CSASAGSSYEQYF.

This chain links TRBV6-5 with TRBJ2-1, with a possible D match to TRBD2 (5 bases). Germline V CDR1 and CDR2: MNHEY, SVGAGI. V lost 8 bases to trimming and J lost 6 bases, with 17 bases between them. This CDR3 comprises 14 residues. CDR3 DNA: TGTGCCAGCGGACTGGGAGCGGCCGTCAATGAGCAGTTCTTC. This codes for CASGLGAAVNEQFF.

CDR3 sequence reads: CSARVQGRSFNEQFF. The CDR3 region has the DNA TGCAGTGCTAGAGTCCAGGGGAGGAGTTTCAATGAGCAGTTCTTC. V is TRBV20-1 and J is TRBJ2-1; D is tentatively TRBD1 or TRBD2 (6 bases each). V lost 1 base and J lost 6, with 16 bases in between. The germline V gene has CDR1 DFQATT and CDR2 SNEGSKA (reference sequence). The length of the CDR3 is 15 residues.

The rearrangement joins TRBV7-9 to TRBJ1-1, with no clear D. V was cut by 1 base and J by 3 bases, with 3 bases left in between. The germline V gene has CDR1 SEHNR and CDR2 FQNEAQ (reference sequence). There are 12 residues in the CDR3. CDR3 in amino acids: CASSLDHTEAFF. The CDR3 nucleotides read TGTGCCAGCAGCTTAGACCACACTGAAGCTTTCTTT. The full variable domain, completed using reference TRBV7-9 and TRBJ1-1, is DTGVSQNPRHKITKRGQNVTFRCDPISEHNRLYWYRQTLGQGPEFLTYFQNEAQLEKSRLLSDRFSAERPKGSFSTLEIQRTEQGDSAMYLCASSLDHTEAFFGQGTRLTVV.

V is TRBV2 and J is TRBJ2-7; 7 nucleotides align to TRBD2. This CDR3 has 16 amino acids. Per the germline V gene, CDR1 is SNHLY and CDR2 is FYNNEI. V lost 8 bases to trimming and J lost 2 bases; unmatched junction nucleotides: 15. CDR3 loop: CASFTSNSGIPYEQYF. For the CDR3, the DNA is TGTGCCAGCTTCACGAGTAACAGCGGGATCCCCTACGAGCAGTACTTC.

The gene calls are TRBV27 and TRBJ2-7, with 8 positions matching TRBD2. CDR3 length: 14 residues. CDR1 and CDR2 from the germline V gene are MNHEY and SMNVEV (reference sequence). With 5 bases clipped from V and 4 bases from J, the junction kept 7 bases outside the gene matches. CDR3 nucleotides: TGTGCCAGCAGTCCAGGACTAGCAGGATACGAGCAGTACTTC. This encodes CASSPGLAGYEQYF.

The V call is TRBV9, the J call TRBJ2-1; D is undetermined. In germline, CDR1 is SGDLS, CDR2 YYNGEE. V was cut by 7 bases and J by 6 bases, with 8 bases left in between. The CDR3 length is 11 residues. The CDR3 sequence is CASGPGNEQFF. For the CDR3, the DNA is TGTGCCAGCGGACCAGGCAATGAGCAGTTCTTC.

This clonotype was recorded once. The rearrangement uses TRBV9 and TRBJ2-1, with 8 bases lining up with TRBD1. Germline V gene data show CDR1 as SGDLS and CDR2 as YYNGEE. The CDR3 has 15 amino acids. Losses at the gene ends were 0 bases for V and 6 bases for J; bases not matched to a gene: 5. The CDR3 DNA is TGTGCCAGCAGCGTAGGGCAGGGGGCCGGCAATGAGCAGTTCTTC. This sequence encodes CASSVGQGAGNEQFF.